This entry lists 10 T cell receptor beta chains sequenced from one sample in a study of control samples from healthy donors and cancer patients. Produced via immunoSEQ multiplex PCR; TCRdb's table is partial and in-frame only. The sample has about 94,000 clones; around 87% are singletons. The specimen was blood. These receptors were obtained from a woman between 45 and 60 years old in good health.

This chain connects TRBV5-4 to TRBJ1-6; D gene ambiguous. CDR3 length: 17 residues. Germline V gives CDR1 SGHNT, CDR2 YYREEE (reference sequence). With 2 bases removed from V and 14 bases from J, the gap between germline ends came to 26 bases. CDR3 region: CASSFGRTLGDSSALHF. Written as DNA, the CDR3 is TGTGCCAGCAGCTTCGGCAGGACCCTCGGGGATTCTTCGGCCCTCCACTTT.

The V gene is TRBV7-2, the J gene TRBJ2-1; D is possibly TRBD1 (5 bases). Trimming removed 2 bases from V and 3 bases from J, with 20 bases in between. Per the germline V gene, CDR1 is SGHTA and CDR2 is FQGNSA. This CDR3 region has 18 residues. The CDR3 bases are TGTGCCAGCAGCTTAAAGGGGTCATACTACCGTGGCTACAATGAGCAGTTCTTC. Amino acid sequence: CASSLKGSYYRGYNEQFF. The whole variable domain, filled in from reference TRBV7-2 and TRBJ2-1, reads GAGVSQSPSNKVTEKGKDVELRCDPISGHTALYWYRQSLGQGLEFLIYFQGNSAPDKSGLPSDRFSAERTGGSVSTLTIQRTQQEDSAVYLCASSLKGSYYRGYNEQFFGPGTRLTVL.

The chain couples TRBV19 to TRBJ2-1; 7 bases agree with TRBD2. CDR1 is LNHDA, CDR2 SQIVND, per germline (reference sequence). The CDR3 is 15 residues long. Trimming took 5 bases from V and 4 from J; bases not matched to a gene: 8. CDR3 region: CASSPSWGGYNEQFF. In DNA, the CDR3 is TGTGCCAGTAGTCCCTCCTGGGGGGGATACAATGAGCAGTTCTTC. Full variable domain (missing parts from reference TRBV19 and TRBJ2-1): DGGITQSPKYLFRKEGQNVTLSCEQNLNHDAMYWYRQDPGQGLRLIYYSQIVNDFQKGDIAEGYSVSREKKESFPLTVTSAQKNPTAFYLCASSPSWGGYNEQFFGPGTRLTVL.

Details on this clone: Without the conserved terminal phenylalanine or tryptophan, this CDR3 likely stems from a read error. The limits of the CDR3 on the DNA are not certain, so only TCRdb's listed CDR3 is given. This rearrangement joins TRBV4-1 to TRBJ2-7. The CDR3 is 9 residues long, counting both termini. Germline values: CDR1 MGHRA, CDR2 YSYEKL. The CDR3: CASSQERCT.

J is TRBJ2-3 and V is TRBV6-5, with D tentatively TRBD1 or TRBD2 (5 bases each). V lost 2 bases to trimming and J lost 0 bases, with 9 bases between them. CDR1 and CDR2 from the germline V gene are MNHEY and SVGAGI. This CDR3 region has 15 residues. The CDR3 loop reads CASSYGGPSTDTQYF. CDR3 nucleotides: TGTGCCAGCAGTTACGGGGGTCCAAGCACAGATACGCAGTATTTT.

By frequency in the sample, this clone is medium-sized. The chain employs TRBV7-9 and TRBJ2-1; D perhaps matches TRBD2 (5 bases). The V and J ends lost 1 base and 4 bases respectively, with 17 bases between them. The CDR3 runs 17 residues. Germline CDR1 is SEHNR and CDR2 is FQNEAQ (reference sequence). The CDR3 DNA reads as TGTGCCAGCAGCTTAGACCCTCGGAGGCGGAGGTACAATGAGCAGTTCTTC. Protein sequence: CASSLDPRRRRYNEQFF.

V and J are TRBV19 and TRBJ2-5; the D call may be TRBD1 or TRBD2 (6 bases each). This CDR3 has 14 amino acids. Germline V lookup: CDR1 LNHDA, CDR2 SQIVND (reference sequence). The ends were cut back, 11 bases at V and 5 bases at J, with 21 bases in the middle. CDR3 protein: CASSMVGGPETQYF. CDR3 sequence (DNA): TGTGCCTCTAGTATGGTTGGGGGGCCGGAGACCCAGTACTTC.

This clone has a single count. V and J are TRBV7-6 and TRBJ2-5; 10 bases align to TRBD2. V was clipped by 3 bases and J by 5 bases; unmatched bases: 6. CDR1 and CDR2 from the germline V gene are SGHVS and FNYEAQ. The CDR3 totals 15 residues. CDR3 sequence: CASSFPAGGPETQYF. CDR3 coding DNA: TGTGCCAGCAGCTTTCCAGCGGGGGGGCCGGAGACCCAGTACTTC.

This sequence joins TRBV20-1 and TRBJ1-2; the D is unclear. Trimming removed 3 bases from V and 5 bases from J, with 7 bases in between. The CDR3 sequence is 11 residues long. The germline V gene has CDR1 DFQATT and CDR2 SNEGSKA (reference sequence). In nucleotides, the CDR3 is TGCAGTGCTAGGTCCGCATATGGCTACACCTTC. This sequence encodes CSARSAYGYTF.

The chain's CDR3 is CASSSSGRAVEQYF. The CDR3 DNA reads as TGTGCCAGCAGTTCTAGCGGGAGGGCCGTCGAGCAGTACTTC. This chain connects TRBV2 to TRBJ2-7, with 12 positions matching TRBD2. Germline V gene data show CDR1 as SNHLY and CDR2 as FYNNEI. The CDR3 runs to 14 residues. J lost 6 bases, V lost 5 bases, and 5 bases had no gene match.